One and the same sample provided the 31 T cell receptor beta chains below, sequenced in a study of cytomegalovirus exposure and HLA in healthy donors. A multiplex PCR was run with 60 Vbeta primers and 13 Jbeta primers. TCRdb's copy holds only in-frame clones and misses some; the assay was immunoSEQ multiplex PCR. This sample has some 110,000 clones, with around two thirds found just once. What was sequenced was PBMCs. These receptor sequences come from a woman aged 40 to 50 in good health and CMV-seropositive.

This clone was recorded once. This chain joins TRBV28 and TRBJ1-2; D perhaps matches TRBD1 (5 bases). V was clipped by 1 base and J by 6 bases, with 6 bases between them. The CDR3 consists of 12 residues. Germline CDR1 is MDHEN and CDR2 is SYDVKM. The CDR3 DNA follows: TGTGCCAGCAGTTTATCGGGGGATGGCTACACCTTC. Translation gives CASSLSGDGYTF.

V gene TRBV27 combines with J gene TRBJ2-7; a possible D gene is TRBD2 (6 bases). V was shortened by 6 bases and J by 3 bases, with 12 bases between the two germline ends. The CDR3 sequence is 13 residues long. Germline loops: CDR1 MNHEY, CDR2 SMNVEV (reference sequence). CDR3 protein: CASRERAHYEQYF. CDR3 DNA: TGTGCCAGCAGAGAGCGGGCGCACTACGAGCAGTACTTC.

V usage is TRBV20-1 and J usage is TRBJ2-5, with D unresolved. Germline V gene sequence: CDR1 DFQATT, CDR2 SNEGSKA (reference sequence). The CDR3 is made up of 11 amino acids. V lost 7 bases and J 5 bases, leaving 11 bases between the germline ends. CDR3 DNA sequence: TGCAGTGATAGGGCCCAGGAGACCCAGTACTTC. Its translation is CSDRAQETQYF.

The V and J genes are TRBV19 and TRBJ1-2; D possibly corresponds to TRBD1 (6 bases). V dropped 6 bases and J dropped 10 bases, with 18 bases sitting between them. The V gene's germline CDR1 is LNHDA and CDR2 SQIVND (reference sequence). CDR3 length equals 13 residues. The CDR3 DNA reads TGTGCCAGTAGGAGGGACACTCGGGAGGACTACACCTTC. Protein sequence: CASRRDTREDYTF.

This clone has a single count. The CDR3 here is CASSWAGANTEAFF. The CDR3 DNA is TGCGCCAGCAGCTGGGCGGGAGCGAACACTGAAGCTTTCTTT. This chain connects TRBV5-1 to TRBJ1-1, with D uncertain. The germline CDR1 and CDR2 sequences are SGHRS and YFSETQ. The germline V and J ends were trimmed by 3 bases and 1 base, with 10 bases remaining between them. CDR3 length equals 14 residues.

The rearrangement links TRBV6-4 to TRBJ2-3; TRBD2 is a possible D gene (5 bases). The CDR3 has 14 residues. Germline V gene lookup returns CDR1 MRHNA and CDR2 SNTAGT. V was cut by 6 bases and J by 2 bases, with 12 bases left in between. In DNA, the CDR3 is TGTGCCAGCAGAAAAGCACGGGACACAGATACGCAGTATTTT. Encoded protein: CASRKARDTDTQYF.

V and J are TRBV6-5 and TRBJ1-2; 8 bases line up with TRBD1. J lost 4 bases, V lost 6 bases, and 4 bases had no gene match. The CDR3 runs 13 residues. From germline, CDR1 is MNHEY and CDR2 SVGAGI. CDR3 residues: CASRGQEVYGYTF. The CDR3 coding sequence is TGTGCCAGCAGGGGACAGGAGGTCTATGGCTACACCTTC.

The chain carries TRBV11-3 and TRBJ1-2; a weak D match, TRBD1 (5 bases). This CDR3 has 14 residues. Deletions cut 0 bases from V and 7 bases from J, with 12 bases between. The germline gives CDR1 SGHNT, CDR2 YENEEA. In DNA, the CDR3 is TGTGCCAGCAGCTTAGATCGGCAGGGCTTTGGCTACACCTTC. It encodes CASSLDRQGFGYTF. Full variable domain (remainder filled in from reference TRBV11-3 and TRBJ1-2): EAGVVQSPRYKIIEKKQPVAFWCNPISGHNTLYWYLQNLGQGPELLIRYENEEAVDDSQLPKDRFSAERLKGVDSTLKIQPAELGDSAVYLCASSLDRQGFGYTFGSGTRLTVV.

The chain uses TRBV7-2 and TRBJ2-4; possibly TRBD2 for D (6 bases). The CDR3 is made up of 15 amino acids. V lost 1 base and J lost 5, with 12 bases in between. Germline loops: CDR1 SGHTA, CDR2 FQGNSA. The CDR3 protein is CASSLGGTGQNIQYF. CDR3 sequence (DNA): TGTGCCAGCAGCTTAGGCGGGACGGGGCAAAACATTCAGTACTTC.

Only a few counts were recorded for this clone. CDR3 amino acids: CASRRGLAGDYEQYF. CDR3 coding DNA: TGTGCCAGCAGACGGGGACTAGCGGGAGACTACGAGCAGTACTTC. The gene calls are TRBV6-5 and TRBJ2-7, with TRBD2 identical over 14 bases. J gave up 3 bases and V 6 bases, and 4 bases lay outside the gene matches. The CDR3 runs 15 residues. Germline CDR1 reads MNHEY; CDR2 reads SVGAGI.

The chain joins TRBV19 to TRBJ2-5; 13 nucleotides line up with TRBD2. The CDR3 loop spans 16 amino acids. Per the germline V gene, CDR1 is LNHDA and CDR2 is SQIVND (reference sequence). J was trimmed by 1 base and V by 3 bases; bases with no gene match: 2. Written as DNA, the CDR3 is TGTGCCAGTAGTATTACTAGCGGGGGGGCCCAAGAGACCCAGTACTTC. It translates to CASSITSGGAQETQYF.

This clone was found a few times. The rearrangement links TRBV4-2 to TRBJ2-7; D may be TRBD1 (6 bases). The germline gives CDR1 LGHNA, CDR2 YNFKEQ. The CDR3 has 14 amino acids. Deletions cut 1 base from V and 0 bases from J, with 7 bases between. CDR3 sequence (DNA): TGTGCCAGCAGCCAAGTGGACAGCTCCTACGAGCAGTACTTC. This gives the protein CASSQVDSSYEQYF.

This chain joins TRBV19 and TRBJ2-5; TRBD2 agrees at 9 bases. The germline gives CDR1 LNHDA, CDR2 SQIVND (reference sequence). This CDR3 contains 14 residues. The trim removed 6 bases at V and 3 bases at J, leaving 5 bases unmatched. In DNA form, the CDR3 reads TGTGCCAGTAGACATAGCGGGGGTAAAGAGACCCAGTACTTC. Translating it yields CASRHSGGKETQYF.

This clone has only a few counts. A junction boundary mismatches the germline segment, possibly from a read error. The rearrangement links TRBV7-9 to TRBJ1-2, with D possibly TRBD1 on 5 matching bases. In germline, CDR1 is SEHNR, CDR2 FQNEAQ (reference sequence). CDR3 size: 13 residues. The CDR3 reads CASSQGVFYGYPF. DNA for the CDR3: TGTGCCAGCAGCCAAGGGGTATTCTATGGCTACCCCTTC.

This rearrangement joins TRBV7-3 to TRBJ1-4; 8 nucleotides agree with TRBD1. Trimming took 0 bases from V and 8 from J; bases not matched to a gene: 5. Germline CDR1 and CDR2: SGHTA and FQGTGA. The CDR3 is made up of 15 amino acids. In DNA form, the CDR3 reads TGTGCCAGCAGCTTAACCGGACAGGGCGGCGAAAAACTGTTTTTT. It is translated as CASSLTGQGGEKLFF. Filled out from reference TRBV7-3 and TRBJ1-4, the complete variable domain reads GAGVSQTPSNKVTEKGKYVELRCDPISGHTALYWYRQSLGQGPEFLIYFQGTGAADDSGLPNDRFFAVRPEGSVSTLKIQRTERGDSAVYLCASSLTGQGGEKLFFGSGTQLSVL.

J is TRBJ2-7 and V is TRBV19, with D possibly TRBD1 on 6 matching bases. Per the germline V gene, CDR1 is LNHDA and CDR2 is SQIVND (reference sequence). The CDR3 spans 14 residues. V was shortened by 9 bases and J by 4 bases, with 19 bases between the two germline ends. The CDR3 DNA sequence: TGTGCCAGCCAAACGAGGGGGAGTGGATACGAGCAGTACTTC. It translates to CASQTRGSGYEQYF.

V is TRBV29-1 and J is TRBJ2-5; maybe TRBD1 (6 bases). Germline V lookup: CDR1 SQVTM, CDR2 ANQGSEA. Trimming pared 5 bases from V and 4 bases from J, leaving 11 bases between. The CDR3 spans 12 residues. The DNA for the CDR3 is TGCAGCGTTAAGCAAGGGGGAGAGACCCAGTACTTC. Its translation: CSVKQGGETQYF.

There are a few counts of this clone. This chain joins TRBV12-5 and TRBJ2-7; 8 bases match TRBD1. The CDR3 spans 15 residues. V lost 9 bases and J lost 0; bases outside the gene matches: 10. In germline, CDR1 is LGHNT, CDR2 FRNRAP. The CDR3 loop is CARTTGVWGSYEQYF. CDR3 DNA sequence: TGTGCTAGGACGACAGGGGTCTGGGGCTCCTACGAGCAGTACTTC.

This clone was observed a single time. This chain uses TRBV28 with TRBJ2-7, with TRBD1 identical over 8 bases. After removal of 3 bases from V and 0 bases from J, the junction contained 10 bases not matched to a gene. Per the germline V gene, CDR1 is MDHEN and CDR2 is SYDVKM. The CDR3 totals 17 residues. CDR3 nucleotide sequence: TGTGCCAGCAGTTTCCCCCTCAGACAGGGGAGCTCCTACGAGCAGTACTTC. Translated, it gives CASSFPLRQGSSYEQYF.

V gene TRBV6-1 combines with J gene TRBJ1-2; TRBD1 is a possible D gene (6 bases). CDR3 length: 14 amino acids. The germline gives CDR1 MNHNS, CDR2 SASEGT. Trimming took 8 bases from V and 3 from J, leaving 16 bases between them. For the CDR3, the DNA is TGTGCCAGCCTGACCCTCGGACAGCACTATGGCTACACCTTC. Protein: CASLTLGQHYGYTF.

The CDR3 region is CASSQGMQGFYNEQFF. CDR3 nucleotide sequence: TGTGCCAGCAGCCAGGGCATGCAGGGTTTCTACAATGAGCAGTTCTTC. This chain links TRBV11-2 with TRBJ2-1, with TRBD1 as a possible D gene (5 bases). Trimming removed 5 bases at V and 3 bases at J, with 17 bases between. CDR1 and CDR2 (germline): SGHAT, FQNNGV. The CDR3 covers 16 residues.

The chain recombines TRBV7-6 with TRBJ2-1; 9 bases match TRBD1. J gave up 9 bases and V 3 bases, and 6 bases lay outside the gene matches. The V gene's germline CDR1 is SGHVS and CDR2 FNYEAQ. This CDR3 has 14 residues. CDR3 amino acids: CASSFRTGEGEQFF. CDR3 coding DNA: TGTGCCAGCAGCTTCCGGACAGGGGAAGGTGAGCAGTTCTTC.

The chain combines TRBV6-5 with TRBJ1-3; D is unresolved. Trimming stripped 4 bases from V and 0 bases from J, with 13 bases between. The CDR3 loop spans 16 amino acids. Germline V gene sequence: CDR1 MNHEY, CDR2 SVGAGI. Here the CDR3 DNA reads TGTGCCAGCAGTTCTAGGGAGACCTACTCTGGAAACACCATATATTTT. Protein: CASSSRETYSGNTIYF.

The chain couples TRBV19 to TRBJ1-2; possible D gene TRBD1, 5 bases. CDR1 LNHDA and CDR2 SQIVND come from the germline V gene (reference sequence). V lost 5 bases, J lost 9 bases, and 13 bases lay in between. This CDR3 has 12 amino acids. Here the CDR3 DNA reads TGTGCCAGTAGTCCCGATCAGGGAAGCTACACCTTC. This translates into CASSPDQGSYTF.

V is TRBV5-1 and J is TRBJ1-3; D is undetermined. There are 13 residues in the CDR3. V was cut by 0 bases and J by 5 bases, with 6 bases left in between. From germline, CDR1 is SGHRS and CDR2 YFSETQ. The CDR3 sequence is CASSLDGRNTIYF. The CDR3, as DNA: TGCGCCAGCAGCTTGGACGGTCGAAACACCATATATTTT.

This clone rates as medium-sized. The CDR3 DNA reads TGTGCCAGCTCACCAAATGTAGCGGGGACCTACGAGCAGTACTTC. Encoded protein: CASSPNVAGTYEQYF. The V call is TRBV18, the J call TRBJ2-7; 8 positions match TRBD2. Trimming cost V 2 bases and J 2 bases; bases outside gene matches: 5. CDR1 is KGHSH, CDR2 LQKENI, per germline. CDR3 length: 15 amino acids.

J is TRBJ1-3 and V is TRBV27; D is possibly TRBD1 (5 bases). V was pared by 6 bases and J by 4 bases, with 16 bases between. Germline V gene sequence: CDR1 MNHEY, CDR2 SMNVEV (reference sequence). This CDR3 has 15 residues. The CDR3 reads CASSTTSRAGNTIYF. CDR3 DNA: TGTGCCAGCAGCACTACAAGCAGGGCAGGAAACACCATATATTTT.

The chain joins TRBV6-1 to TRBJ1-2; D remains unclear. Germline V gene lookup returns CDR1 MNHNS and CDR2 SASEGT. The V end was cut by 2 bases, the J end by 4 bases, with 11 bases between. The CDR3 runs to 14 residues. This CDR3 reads CASSEYSQFYGYTF. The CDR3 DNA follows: TGTGCCAGCAGTGAATACAGTCAGTTCTATGGCTACACCTTC.

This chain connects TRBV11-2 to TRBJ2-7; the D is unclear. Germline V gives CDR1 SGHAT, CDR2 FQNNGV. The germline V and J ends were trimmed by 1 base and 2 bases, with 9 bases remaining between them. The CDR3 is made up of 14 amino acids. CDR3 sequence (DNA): TGTGCCAGCAGCTTAGTACAGACGACCTACGAGCAGTACTTC. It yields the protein CASSLVQTTYEQYF. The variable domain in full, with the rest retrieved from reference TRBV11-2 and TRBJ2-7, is EAGVAQSPRYKIIEKRQSVAFWCNPISGHATLYWYQQILGQGPKLLIQFQNNGVVDDSQLPKDRFSAERLKGVDSTLKIQPAKLEDSAVYLCASSLVQTTYEQYFGPGTRLTVT.

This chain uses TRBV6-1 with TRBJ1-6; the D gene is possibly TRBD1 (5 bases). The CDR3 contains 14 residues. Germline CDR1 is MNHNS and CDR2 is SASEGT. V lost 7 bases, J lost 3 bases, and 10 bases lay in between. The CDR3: CASNGGDYNSPLHF. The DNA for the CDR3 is TGTGCCAGCAATGGAGGGGACTATAATTCACCCCTCCACTTT.

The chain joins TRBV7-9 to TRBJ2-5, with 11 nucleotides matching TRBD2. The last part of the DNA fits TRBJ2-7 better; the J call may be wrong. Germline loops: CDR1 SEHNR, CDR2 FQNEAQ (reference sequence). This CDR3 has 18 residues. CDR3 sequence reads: CASSPYSALAGVPYEQYF. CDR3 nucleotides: TGTGCCAGCAGCCCCTACAGTGCACTAGCGGGAGTCCCCTACGAGCAGTACTTC.